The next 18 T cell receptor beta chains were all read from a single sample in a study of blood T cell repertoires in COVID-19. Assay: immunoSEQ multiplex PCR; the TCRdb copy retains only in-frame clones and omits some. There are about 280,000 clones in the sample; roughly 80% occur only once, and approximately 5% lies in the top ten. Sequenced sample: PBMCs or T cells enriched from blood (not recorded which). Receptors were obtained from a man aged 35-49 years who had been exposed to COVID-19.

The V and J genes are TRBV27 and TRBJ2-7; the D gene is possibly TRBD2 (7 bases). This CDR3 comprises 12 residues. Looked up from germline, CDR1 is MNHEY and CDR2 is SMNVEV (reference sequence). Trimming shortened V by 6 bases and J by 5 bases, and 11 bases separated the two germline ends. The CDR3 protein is CASRGGRNEQYF. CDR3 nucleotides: TGTGCCAGCAGGGGGGGGCGGAACGAGCAGTACTTC.

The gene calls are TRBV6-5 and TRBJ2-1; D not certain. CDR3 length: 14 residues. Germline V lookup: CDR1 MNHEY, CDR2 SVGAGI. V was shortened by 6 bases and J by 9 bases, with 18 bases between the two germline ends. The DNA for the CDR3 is TGTGCCAGCAGGCCCCCGCGCGGTTTAACTGAGCAGTTCTTC. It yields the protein CASRPPRGLTEQFF.

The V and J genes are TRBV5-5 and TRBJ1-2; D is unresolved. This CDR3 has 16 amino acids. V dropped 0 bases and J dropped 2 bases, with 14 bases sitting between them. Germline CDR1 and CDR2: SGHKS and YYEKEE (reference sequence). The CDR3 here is CASSLVPQGGNYGYTF. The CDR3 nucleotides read TGTGCCAGCAGCTTGGTACCCCAAGGAGGGAACTATGGCTACACCTTC.

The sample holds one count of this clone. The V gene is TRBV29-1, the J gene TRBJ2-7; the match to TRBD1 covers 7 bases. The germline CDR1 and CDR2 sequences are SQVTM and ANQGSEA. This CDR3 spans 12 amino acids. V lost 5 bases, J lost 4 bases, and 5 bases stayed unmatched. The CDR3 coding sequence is TGCAGCGTTAGGTTACAGGGGTACGAGCAGTACTTC. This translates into CSVRLQGYEQYF.

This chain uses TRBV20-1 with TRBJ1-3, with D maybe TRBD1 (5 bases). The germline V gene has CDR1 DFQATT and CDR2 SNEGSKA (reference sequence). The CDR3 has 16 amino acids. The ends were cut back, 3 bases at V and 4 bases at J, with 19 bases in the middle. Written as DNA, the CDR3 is TGCAGTGCTAGTCCAGGGCAACTGAAAACGGGAAACACCATATATTTT. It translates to CSASPGQLKTGNTIYF.

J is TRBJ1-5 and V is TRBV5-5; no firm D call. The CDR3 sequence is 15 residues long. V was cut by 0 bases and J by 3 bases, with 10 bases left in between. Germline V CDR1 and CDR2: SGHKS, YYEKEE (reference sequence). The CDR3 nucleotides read TGTGCCAGCAGCTTGGTGGGCAGGCCCAATCAGCCCCAGCATTTT. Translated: CASSLVGRPNQPQHF.

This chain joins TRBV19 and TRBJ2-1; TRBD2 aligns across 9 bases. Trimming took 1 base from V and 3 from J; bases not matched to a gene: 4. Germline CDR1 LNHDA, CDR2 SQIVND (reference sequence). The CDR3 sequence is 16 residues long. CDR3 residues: CASSIGLAGFYNEQFF. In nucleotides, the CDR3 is TGTGCCAGTAGTATAGGTCTAGCGGGATTCTACAATGAGCAGTTCTTC.

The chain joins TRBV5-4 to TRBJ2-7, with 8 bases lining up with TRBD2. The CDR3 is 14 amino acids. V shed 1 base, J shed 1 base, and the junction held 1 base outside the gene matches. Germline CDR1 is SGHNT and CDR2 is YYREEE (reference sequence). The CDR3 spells CASSLPSGSYEQYF. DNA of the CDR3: TGTGCCAGCAGCTTGCCTAGCGGGTCCTACGAGCAGTACTTC.

The CDR3 DNA reads as TGTGCCAGCAGTTCTGGACTAGATCCAAGAGAGCAGTACTTC. Translating it yields CASSSGLDPREQYF. The chain combines TRBV5-6 with TRBJ2-7, with 7 positions matching TRBD2. The CDR3 is made up of 14 amino acids. CDR1 is SGHDT and CDR2 is YYEEEE in the germline V gene. The J segment lost 7 bases and the V segment lost 5 bases, leaving 12 bases of the junction unmatched.

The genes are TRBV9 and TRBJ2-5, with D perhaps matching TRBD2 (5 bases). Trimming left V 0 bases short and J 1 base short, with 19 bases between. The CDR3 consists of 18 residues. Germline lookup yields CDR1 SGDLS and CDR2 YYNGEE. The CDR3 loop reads CASSVGGGGTGFQETQYF. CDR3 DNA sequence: TGTGCCAGCAGCGTAGGAGGAGGAGGCACGGGCTTCCAAGAGACCCAGTACTTC.

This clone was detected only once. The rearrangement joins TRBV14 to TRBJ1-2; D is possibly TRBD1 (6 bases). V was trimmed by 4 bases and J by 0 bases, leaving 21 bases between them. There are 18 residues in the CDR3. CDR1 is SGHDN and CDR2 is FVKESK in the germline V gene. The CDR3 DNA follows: TGTGCCAGCAGCCCCCTGGGGCAGGGGACCCGCACTAACTATGGCTACACCTTC. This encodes CASSPLGQGTRTNYGYTF.

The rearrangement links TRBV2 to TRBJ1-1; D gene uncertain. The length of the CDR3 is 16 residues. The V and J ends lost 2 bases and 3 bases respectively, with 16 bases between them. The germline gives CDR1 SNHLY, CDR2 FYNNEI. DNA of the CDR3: TGTGCCAGCAGTGAAACAGTGTTGAATCCGTACACTGAAGCTTTCTTT. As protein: CASSETVLNPYTEAFF.

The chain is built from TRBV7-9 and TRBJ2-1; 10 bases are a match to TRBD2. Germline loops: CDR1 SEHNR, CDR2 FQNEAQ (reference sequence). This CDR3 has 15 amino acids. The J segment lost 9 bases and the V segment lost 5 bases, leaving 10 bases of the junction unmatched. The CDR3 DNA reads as TGTGCCAGCAGCCTCCAAGCGGGAGGGCCCGGTGAGCAGTTCTTC. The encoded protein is CASSLQAGGPGEQFF.

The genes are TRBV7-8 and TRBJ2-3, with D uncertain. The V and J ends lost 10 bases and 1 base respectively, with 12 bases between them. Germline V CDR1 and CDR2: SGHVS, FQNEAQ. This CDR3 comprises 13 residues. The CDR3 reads CAIRLPGTDTQYF. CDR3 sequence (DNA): TGTGCCATCCGTCTCCCGGGCACAGATACGCAGTATTTT. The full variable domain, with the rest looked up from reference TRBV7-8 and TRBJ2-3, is GAGVSQSPRYKVAKRGQDVALRCDPISGHVSLFWYQQALGQGPEFLTYFQNEAQLDKSGLPSDRFFAERPEGSVSTLKIQRTQQEDSAVYLCAIRLPGTDTQYFGPGTRLTVL.

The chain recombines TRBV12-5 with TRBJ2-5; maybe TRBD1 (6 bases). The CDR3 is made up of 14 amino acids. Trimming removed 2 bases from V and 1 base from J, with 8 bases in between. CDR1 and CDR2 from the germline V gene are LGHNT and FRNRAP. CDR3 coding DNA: TGTGCTAGTGGTTTGTGGACAGCCCAAGAGACCCAGTACTTC. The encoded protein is CASGLWTAQETQYF.

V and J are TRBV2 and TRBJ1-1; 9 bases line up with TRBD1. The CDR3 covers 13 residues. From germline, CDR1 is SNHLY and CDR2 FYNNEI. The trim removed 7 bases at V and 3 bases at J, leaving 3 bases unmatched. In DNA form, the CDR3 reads TGTGCCAGCAACAGGGGGCGATACACTGAAGCTTTCTTT. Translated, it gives CASNRGRYTEAFF. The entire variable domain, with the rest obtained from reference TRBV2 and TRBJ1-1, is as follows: EPEVTQTPSHQVTQMGQEVILRCVPISNHLYFYWYRQILGQKVEFLVSFYNNEISEKSEIFDDQFSVERPDGSNFTLKIRSTKLEDSAMYFCASNRGRYTEAFFGQGTRLTVV.

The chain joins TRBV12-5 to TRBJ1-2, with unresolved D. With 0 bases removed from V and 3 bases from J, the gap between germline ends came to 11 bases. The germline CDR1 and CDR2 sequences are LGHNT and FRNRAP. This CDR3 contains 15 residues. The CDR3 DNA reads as TGTGCTAGTGGTTTGGTAGGTGCGGGGTACTATGGCTACACCTTC. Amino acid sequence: CASGLVGAGYYGYTF.

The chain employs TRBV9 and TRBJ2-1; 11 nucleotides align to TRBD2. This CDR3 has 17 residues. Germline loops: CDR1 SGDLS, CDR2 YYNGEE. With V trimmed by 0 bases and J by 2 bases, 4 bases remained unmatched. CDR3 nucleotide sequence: TGTGCCAGCAGCGTAGCTAGACTAGCGGGACCCTACAATGAGCAGTTCTTC. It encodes CASSVARLAGPYNEQFF.